Presented here are 21 T cell receptor beta chains from one specimen sequenced in a study of Graves' ophthalmopathy and Graves' hyperthyroidism. RNA transcripts were the template, and TCR beta CDR3 regions were amplified from them. An opening RT-PCR round employed HTBI primers and preceded a second-round multiplex PCR. Each CDR3 protein is one row after TCRdb ran MiXCR on the multiplex PCR reads. The sample holds 900,000 to 1,200,000 distinct CDR3 sequences, less than 45% seen once. Material: peripheral blood or thyroid tissue (not recorded which). All receptors derive from an adult man with Graves' hyperthyroidism.

This clonotype was seen at least ten times. The rearrangement links TRBV12-3 or TRBV12-4 to TRBJ1-2, with 7 positions matching TRBD1. The CDR3 has 12 amino acids. With 7 bases clipped from V and 7 bases from J, the junction kept 6 bases outside the gene matches. The chain's CDR3 is CASTAGTVGYTF. DNA for the CDR3: TGTGCCAGCACCGCCGGGACAGTTGGCTACACCTTC.

This clonotype came up many times. The chain combines TRBV6-5 with TRBJ2-7; D tentatively reads TRBD1 or TRBD2 (5 bases each). CDR1 is MNHEY and CDR2 is SVGAGI in the germline V gene. The CDR3 spans 15 residues. Deletions cut 0 bases from V and 0 bases from J, with 9 bases between. For the CDR3, the DNA is TGTGCCAGCAGTTACTCCGGGGACGACTCCTACGAGCAGTACTTC. This gives the protein CASSYSGDDSYEQYF.

This clonotype was recorded once. This may stem from a read error, because a much larger clone lies one nucleotide away. V gene TRBV5-1 combines with J gene TRBJ2-7; either TRBD1 or TRBD2 may supply D (5 bases each). Germline V gene data show CDR1 as SGHRS and CDR2 as YFSETQ. The CDR3 loop spans 14 amino acids. CDR3 bases: TGCGCCAGCAGCTTCCGGGACGGGGCCTACGGGCAGTACTTC. Its translation: CASSFRDGAYGQYF.

This clonotype was observed at least ten times. CDR3 region: CASSLQRGTGGYTF. CDR3 nucleotide sequence: TGTGCCAGCAGCCTCCAAAGGGGGACGGGGGGCTACACCTTC. The chain combines TRBV7-2 with TRBJ1-2; D may be TRBD1 (6 bases). V dropped 5 bases and J dropped 8 bases, with 18 bases sitting between them. The CDR3 totals 14 residues. Germline V gene sequence: CDR1 SGHTA, CDR2 FQGNSA.

This chain uses TRBV12-3 or TRBV12-4 with TRBJ2-3; D possibly corresponds to TRBD1 (5 bases). Trimming left V 8 bases short and J 0 bases short, with 15 bases between. The CDR3 is 15 amino acids. The CDR3 loop reads CASAVSRTSTDTQYF. The CDR3 DNA is TGTGCCAGCGCGGTTAGTCGGACAAGCACAGATACGCAGTATTTT.

This chain connects TRBV29-1 to TRBJ2-2, with TRBD2 matching 8 bases. The germline V gene has CDR1 SQVTM and CDR2 ANQGSEA. The length of the CDR3 is 14 residues. The trim removed 8 bases at V and 4 bases at J, leaving 9 bases unmatched. CDR3 nucleotides: TGCAGCTCTTCGGGAGGGAGGGGCACCGGGGAGCTGTTTTTT. This sequence encodes CSSSGGRGTGELFF.

The chain uses TRBV5-1 and TRBJ1-4; TRBD1 agrees at 9 bases. J gave up 5 bases and V 8 bases, and 4 bases lay outside the gene matches. The germline V gene encodes CDR1 SGHRS and CDR2 YFSETQ. The CDR3 extends over 13 amino acids. Here the CDR3 reads CARPGQGNEKLFF. The CDR3, as DNA: TGCGCCAGACCGGGACAGGGAAATGAAAAACTGTTTTTT.

This clonotype appeared a few times. The chain employs TRBV30 and TRBJ1-6; TRBD1 is a possible D gene (5 bases). In germline, CDR1 is GTSNPN, CDR2 SVGIG (reference sequence). This CDR3 has 10 amino acids. V was cut by 5 bases and J by 13 bases, with 9 bases left in between. In DNA, the CDR3 is TGTGCCTGGGGGAGGGGTCCCCTCCACTTT. Translating gives CAWGRGPLHF.

This clonotype occurred many times. This rearrangement joins TRBV19 to TRBJ1-2; D perhaps matches TRBD1 (5 bases). The CDR3 is 14 residues long. Germline assignment: CDR1 LNHDA and CDR2 SQIVND (reference sequence). The V end lost 4 bases, the J end lost 8 bases, and 17 bases lay between the germline ends. This CDR3 is CASSSQRGSGGYTF. Written as DNA, the CDR3 is TGTGCCAGTAGTAGCCAAAGGGGAAGTGGAGGCTACACCTTC.

This clonotype showed up many times. This chain links TRBV6-5 with TRBJ1-5, with TRBD1 identical over 7 bases. The CDR3 is 15 amino acids. Germline CDR1 is MNHEY and CDR2 is SVGAGI. Trimming took 5 bases from V and 5 from J; bases not matched to a gene: 9. Written as DNA, the CDR3 is TGTGCCAGCAGTCAAACAACAGGGGTTGATCAGCCCCAGCATTTT. This sequence encodes CASSQTTGVDQPQHF.

V and J are TRBV25-1 and TRBJ1-6, with TRBD1 as a possible D gene (5 bases). Germline lookup yields CDR1 MGHDK and CDR2 SYGVNS. V shed 3 bases and J shed 1 base, with 10 bases lying between them. The CDR3 runs to 16 residues. CDR3 sequence (DNA): TGTGCCAGCAGTGACCGCGAGGGGTCCTATAATTCACCCCTCCACTTT. Its protein product is CASSDREGSYNSPLHF.

This clonotype was observed at least ten times. The rearrangement links TRBV29-1 to TRBJ1-1; 7 bases match TRBD1. Germline values: CDR1 SQVTM, CDR2 ANQGSEA. This CDR3 comprises 12 residues. This CDR3 is CTAGGLNTEAFF. The CDR3 DNA is TGCACCGCAGGGGGGCTGAACACTGAAGCTTTCTTT.

This chain uses TRBV20-1 with TRBJ2-5, with TRBD1 identical over 7 bases. V gave up 0 bases and J gave up 7 bases; unmatched junction bases: 11. The germline V gene has CDR1 DFQATT and CDR2 SNEGSKA (reference sequence). The CDR3 runs to 15 residues. The CDR3 nucleotides are TGCAGTGCTAGAGATTCCTACAGGGGCTCTGGGACCCAGTACTTC. Translated, it gives CSARDSYRGSGTQYF.

Points on this clonotype: A read error is possible here, since a much larger clone lies one base away. J is TRBJ2-2 and V is TRBV14; D is unclear. The CDR3 has 15 amino acids. The V gene's germline CDR1 is SGHDN and CDR2 FVKESK. Between the trimmed V and J ends, which lost 1 base and 3 bases, there was a span of 9 bases. The CDR3 sequence is CASSQGITDTGELFF. In DNA form, the CDR3 reads TGTGCCAGCAGCCAAGGGATAACGGACACCGGGGAGCTGTTTTTT.

V usage is TRBV6-6 and J usage is TRBJ1-2, with TRBD1 matching over 8 bases. The CDR3 totals 15 residues. V shed 6 bases, J shed 3 bases, and the junction held 9 bases outside the gene matches. Germline CDR1 and CDR2: MNHNY and SVGAGI (reference sequence). DNA of the CDR3: TGTGCCAGCAGCCGCGACCGACAGGGGTACTATGGCTACACCTTC. Translation: CASSRDRQGYYGYTF.

This sequence joins TRBV11-3 and TRBJ2-2, with 9 bases matching TRBD2. The CDR3 is 15 residues long. After removal of 3 bases from V and 8 bases from J, the junction contained 7 bases not matched to a gene. Per the germline V gene, CDR1 is SGHNT and CDR2 is YENEEA. CDR3: CASSFLAGRAGELFF. Here the CDR3 DNA reads TGTGCCAGCAGCTTTCTAGCGGGACGGGCGGGGGAGCTGTTTTTT.

This clonotype has a handful of counts. The V call is TRBV2, the J call TRBJ2-7; 9 bases map to TRBD2. The CDR3 extends over 14 amino acids. The germline CDR1 and CDR2 sequences are SNHLY and FYNNEI. V lost 6 bases and J lost 5; bases outside the gene matches: 8. DNA of the CDR3: TGTGCCAGCAGAGAGCGCGGGGGGGCCCACGAGCAGTACTTC. Protein: CASRERGGAHEQYF.

This clonotype appeared a single time. An end of the junction does not agree with germline; a read error may underlie this. V and J are TRBV10-2 and TRBJ1-5; 9 positions match TRBD1. The CDR3 runs to 15 residues. Germline CDR1 WSHSY, CDR2 SAAADI. The chain's CDR3 is CASTPGQGTHQPQHF. CDR3 coding DNA: TGTGCCAGCACCCCGGGACAGGGTACGCATCAGCCCCAGCATTTT.

This clonotype has at least ten counts. This chain links TRBV10-3 with TRBJ2-7; tentative D call: TRBD2 (6 bases). The V end was cut by 6 bases, the J end by 1 base, with 7 bases between. This CDR3 region has 12 residues. Germline loops: CDR1 ENHRY, CDR2 SYGVKD. The CDR3 DNA reads TGTGCCATCAGCGGGAGTTCCTACGAGCAGTACTTC. It is translated as CAISGSSYEQYF.

The CDR3: CASRTSWDSTEAFF. The CDR3 DNA sequence: TGTGCCAGCAGGACCTCTTGGGACAGCACTGAAGCTTTCTTT. V usage is TRBV2 and J usage is TRBJ1-1; 7 nucleotides agree with TRBD1. Trimming removed 6 bases from V and 4 bases from J; junction bases left unmatched: 8. The CDR3 consists of 14 residues. Per the germline V gene, CDR1 is SNHLY and CDR2 is FYNNEI.

This clonotype was observed at least ten times. This sequence joins TRBV5-6 and TRBJ1-5; D gene unclear. V was shortened by 7 bases and J by 0 bases, with 14 bases between the two germline ends. The CDR3 covers 15 residues. Germline CDR1 SGHDT, CDR2 YYEEEE. The CDR3: CASAIGGNSNQPQHF. The CDR3 region has the DNA TGTGCCAGCGCCATAGGAGGGAATAGCAATCAGCCCCAGCATTTT.